Below, 21 T cell receptor beta chains from the same sample are listed, as sequenced in a study of blood T cell repertoires in COVID-19. Libraries were prepared by immunoSEQ multiplex PCR; TCRdb keeps only in-frame clonotypes and omits some of them. The table shows a few hundred thousand clones, with roughly 87% occurring only once. The sequenced sample was peripheral blood. The receptor source for this set is a man aged 18 to 29 with active or convalescent COVID-19.

This clone has only a few counts. The rearrangement uses TRBV6-4 and TRBJ1-2; 9 bases line up with TRBD1. Germline V gives CDR1 MRHNA, CDR2 SNTAGT. The CDR3 consists of 13 residues. The ends lost 6 bases at V and 7 bases at J; junction bases unmatched: 6. As DNA, the CDR3 is TGTGCCAGCAGCCCGGGACAGGGTGCTGGCTACACCTTC. It codes for CASSPGQGAGYTF.

The chain employs TRBV4-1 and TRBJ2-5; no firm D call. The CDR3 contains 14 residues. The V gene lost 2 bases and the J gene lost 5 bases, with 12 bases spanning the gap. Per germline, CDR1 MGHRA and CDR2 YSYEKL. The chain's CDR3 is CASSQYPVSETQYF. CDR3 nucleotide sequence: TGCGCCAGCAGCCAATATCCCGTTTCGGAGACCCAGTACTTC.

The chain joins TRBV29-1 to TRBJ2-7; possibly TRBD2 for D (6 bases). V lost 2 bases to trimming and J lost 11 bases, with 16 bases between them. This CDR3 is built from 12 residues. CDR1 is SQVTM, CDR2 ANQGSEA, per germline. The CDR3 loop reads CSVESGGYREYF. In DNA, the CDR3 is TGCAGCGTTGAATCCGGAGGGTATCGGGAGTACTTC.

The chain couples TRBV19 to TRBJ2-7, with 11 bases aligning to TRBD1. The length of the CDR3 is 15 residues. Losses at the gene ends were 7 bases for V and 5 bases for J; bases not matched to a gene: 10. Germline loops: CDR1 LNHDA, CDR2 SQIVND (reference sequence). Here the CDR3 DNA reads TGTGCCAGTAAAGGACGGACAGGGGGCTTCGACGAGCAGTACTTC. Protein product: CASKGRTGGFDEQYF.

This clone was seen just once. This chain links TRBV2 with TRBJ1-2; possibly TRBD1 for D (6 bases). Germline lookup yields CDR1 SNHLY and CDR2 FYNNEI. V was pared by 7 bases and J by 0 bases, with 9 bases between. This CDR3 comprises 13 residues. The DNA for the CDR3 is TGTGCCAGCAACAGGGAAGCTAACTATGGCTACACCTTC. Translation gives CASNREANYGYTF.

The chain carries TRBV6-5 and TRBJ2-7; 7 bases map to TRBD1. CDR1 is MNHEY, CDR2 SVGAGI, per germline. The CDR3 extends over 13 amino acids. The junction had 5 bases not matched to a gene; V was cut back by 7 bases and J by 2 bases. This chain's CDR3 is CASTWTGTYEQYF. CDR3 nucleotide sequence: TGTGCCAGCACGTGGACAGGAACCTACGAGCAGTACTTC.

This chain uses TRBV6-5 with TRBJ1-5; D remains ambiguous. Trimming stripped 5 bases from V and 6 bases from J, with 11 bases between. This CDR3 spans 13 amino acids. The germline gives CDR1 MNHEY, CDR2 SVGAGI. The DNA for the CDR3 is TGTGCCAGCAGTCCCGCCGAGGGTCAGCCCCAGCATTTT. Encoded protein: CASSPAEGQPQHF.

The V call is TRBV19, the J call TRBJ2-5, with 12 bases that match TRBD2. Germline V lookup: CDR1 LNHDA, CDR2 SQIVND (reference sequence). With V trimmed by 4 bases and J by 0 bases, 0 bases remained unmatched. This CDR3 has 15 residues. The CDR3 DNA reads as TGTGCCAGTAGTACTAGCGGGGGGGACCAAGAGACCCAGTACTTC. Translating gives CASSTSGGDQETQYF.

V and J are TRBV4-1 and TRBJ1-2; D not resolved. Germline-derived CDR1 and CDR2 are MGHRA and YSYEKL. The CDR3 totals 14 residues. Trimming cost V 1 base and J 2 bases, with 8 bases left between them. The CDR3 spells CASSQVTGNYGYTF. DNA of the CDR3: TGCGCCAGCAGCCAAGTTACGGGGAACTATGGCTACACCTTC.

This chain uses TRBV5-1 with TRBJ1-5; 8 positions agree with TRBD1. The germline V gene encodes CDR1 SGHRS and CDR2 YFSETQ. This CDR3 region has 23 residues. V was clipped by 7 bases and J by 2 bases; unmatched bases: 32. The CDR3 sequence is CASGGVVGERDRTGPKRNQPQHF. CDR3 coding DNA: TGCGCCAGCGGGGGCGTTGTCGGGGAGAGGGATCGGACAGGGCCTAAGCGCAATCAGCCCCAGCATTTT. Supplemented by reference TRBV5-1 and TRBJ1-5, the full variable domain reads KAGVTQTPRYLIKTRGQQVTLSCSPISGHRSVSWYQQTPGQGLQFLFEYFSETQRNKGNFPGRFSGRQFSNSRSEMNVSTLELGDSALYLCASGGVVGERDRTGPKRNQPQHFGDGTRLSIL.

The chain employs TRBV9 and TRBJ2-3; D gene unclear. Trimming left V 3 bases short and J 0 bases short, with 14 bases between. CDR1 and CDR2 from the germline V gene are SGDLS and YYNGEE. The CDR3 has 16 amino acids. The CDR3 DNA is TGTGCCAGCAGCGCCCCCGAGGCGGCTAGCACAGATACGCAGTATTTT. Encoded protein: CASSAPEAASTDTQYF.

The chain recombines TRBV13 with TRBJ2-5; D perhaps matches TRBD2 (6 bases). The CDR3 has 15 amino acids. V was trimmed by 2 bases and J by 4 bases, leaving 14 bases between them. Per germline, CDR1 PRHDT and CDR2 FYEKMQ (reference sequence). CDR3 sequence reads: CASSLRSGGSETQYF. CDR3 DNA: TGTGCCAGCAGCTTAAGGTCTGGGGGGTCAGAGACCCAGTACTTC. Together with reference TRBV13 and TRBJ2-5, the CDR3 gives the full variable domain: AAGVIQSPRHLIKEKRETATLKCYPIPRHDTVYWYQQGPGQDPQFLISFYEKMQSDKGSIPDRFSAQQFSDYHSELNMSSLELGDSALYFCASSLRSGGSETQYFGPGTRLLVL.

The CDR3 here is CASSYSTYETQYF. The CDR3 nucleotides are TGTGCCAGCAGTTACTCTACCTATGAGACCCAGTACTTC. The chain links TRBV6-5 to TRBJ2-5; the D is unclear. CDR3 length: 13 residues. Germline loops: CDR1 MNHEY, CDR2 SVGAGI. The V end was cut by 0 bases, the J end by 5 bases, with 7 bases between.

The V and J genes are TRBV7-2 and TRBJ1-1; 8 nucleotides agree with TRBD1. Germline V gene sequence: CDR1 SGHTA, CDR2 FQGNSA. The V and J ends lost 2 bases and 2 bases, in that order; junction bases with no gene match: 1. This CDR3 spans 14 amino acids. CDR3 in DNA: TGTGCCAGCAGCTTAACAGGGGGTAACACTGAAGCTTTCTTT. Encoded protein: CASSLTGGNTEAFF.

The chain links TRBV13 to TRBJ1-2, with D maybe TRBD1 (6 bases). The germline V gene encodes CDR1 PRHDT and CDR2 FYEKMQ (reference sequence). This CDR3 spans 15 amino acids. V was trimmed by 0 bases and J by 0 bases, leaving 8 bases between them. In DNA, the CDR3 is TGTGCCAGCAGCTTAGGAGGGGGGGCTAACTATGGCTACACCTTC. Its protein product is CASSLGGGANYGYTF. Together with reference TRBV13 and TRBJ1-2, the CDR3 gives the full variable domain: AAGVIQSPRHLIKEKRETATLKCYPIPRHDTVYWYQQGPGQDPQFLISFYEKMQSDKGSIPDRFSAQQFSDYHSELNMSSLELGDSALYFCASSLGGGANYGYTFGSGTRLTVV.

The V and J genes are TRBV7-3 and TRBJ2-1; D call uncertain. The CDR3 length is 13 residues. CDR1 and CDR2 (germline): SGHTA, FQGTGA. Trimming took 1 base from V and 8 from J, leaving 9 bases between them. CDR3 region: CASSLSRLDEQFF. For the CDR3, the DNA is TGTGCCAGCAGCTTAAGCAGGTTGGATGAGCAGTTCTTC.

The chain is built from TRBV10-1 and TRBJ1-1, with 7 bases aligning to TRBD1. This CDR3 region has 14 residues. The V gene's germline CDR1 is WNHNN and CDR2 SYGVQD (reference sequence). V shed 6 bases and J 1 base; nucleotides not matched to a gene: 5. Here the CDR3 DNA reads TGCGCCAGCAGCCGGACAGGATCGAACACTGAAGCTTTCTTT. The encoded protein is CASSRTGSNTEAFF.

The chain carries TRBV9 and TRBJ1-2; possibly TRBD1 for D (5 bases). CDR1 and CDR2 (germline): SGDLS, YYNGEE. Trimming left V 3 bases short and J 14 bases short, with 23 bases between. The CDR3 extends over 14 amino acids. In nucleotides, the CDR3 is TGTGCCAGCAGCGCCGACGGACAAATAGGAGTTAGTACCTTC. Translation: CASSADGQIGVSTF.

The chain joins TRBV19 to TRBJ2-1; D not certain. The germline V and J ends were trimmed by 5 bases and 3 bases, with 8 bases remaining between them. This CDR3 has 13 residues. Germline CDR1 is LNHDA and CDR2 is SQIVND (reference sequence). CDR3 amino acids: CASSELLYNEQFF. As DNA, the CDR3 is TGTGCCAGTAGTGAGTTACTCTACAATGAGCAGTTCTTC.

Many counts were recorded for this clone. The V and J genes are TRBV19 and TRBJ1-2, with a tentative D call TRBD1 (6 bases). The V and J ends lost 6 bases and 6 bases respectively, with 20 bases between them. The CDR3 contains 15 residues. The germline V gene has CDR1 LNHDA and CDR2 SQIVND (reference sequence). The CDR3 DNA sequence: TGTGCCAGTAGGGAGTCCCAGGGGCCCCTAAATGGCTACACCTTC. This sequence encodes CASRESQGPLNGYTF.

The rearrangement joins TRBV27 to TRBJ1-4, with TRBD1 matching over 7 bases. The ends lost 5 bases at V and 8 bases at J; junction bases unmatched: 20. Germline values: CDR1 MNHEY, CDR2 SMNVEV (reference sequence). CDR3 length: 18 residues. CDR3 DNA: TGTGCCAGCAGTCAGACTAACGGGTGGGCAGGGGGGCTGGAAAAACTGTTTTTT. Translating it yields CASSQTNGWAGGLEKLFF.